Here is one TCR beta chain with its context. This specimen belongs to a study of blood T cell repertoires in COVID-19. Study at large: COVID-19 samples from acute and convalescent phases originated in the United States, Italy and Spain. PBMCs, B-cell-depleted T cells, or T cells provided the cDNA or gDNA that made up the material.

The ends were cut back, 8 bases at V and 7 bases at J, with 12 bases in the middle. The CDR3 extends over 11 amino acids. Germline V gene lookup returns CDR1 SGHTA and CDR2 FQGNSA. Per the original data handling: Cell counts per sample came from amplifying reference gene primers. Assay: immunoSEQ multiplex PCR; the TCRdb copy retains only in-frame clones and omits some. V and J calls and clone size come straight from that table; D and trimming were deduced from the DNA. The sample has around 200,000 clones, approximately 90% seen once; the top ten hold approximately 6.2%. The clonotype was recovered from a man in his 60s who had recovered from COVID-19. This chain uses TRBV7-2 with TRBJ2-7; no clear D. Specimen: peripheral blood. Here the CDR3 DNA reads TGTGCCAGCTCCCCCCCGGGTGAGCAGTACTTC. Amino acids: CASSPPGEQYF.